This TCR beta chain is from a study of blood T cell repertoires in COVID-19. Turning to the study itself: There were acute and convalescent COVID-19 samples, and they came from the United States, Italy and Spain. Sample material is recorded as cDNA or gDNA derived from T cells, B-cell-depleted T cells, or PBMCs.

Authors' data handling: Using reference gene primer amplification, nucleated cell counts were estimated. Data came from immunoSEQ multiplex PCR; TCRdb stores just in-frame clones and leaves some out. V and J calls and clone size come straight from that table; D and trimming were deduced from the DNA. Of approximately 140,000 clones in the sample, around 88% were seen once. Sample: peripheral blood. The TCR originated in a human donor in a cohort sampled during active COVID-19.

The CDR3 DNA follows: TGTGCCAGCAGCCCACAAGCCTACGAGCAGTACTTC. It is translated as CASSPQAYEQYF. V usage is TRBV7-9 and J usage is TRBJ2-7; D not resolved. This CDR3 comprises 12 residues. Germline V gives CDR1 SEHNR, CDR2 FQNEAQ (reference sequence). V lost 5 bases and J 2 bases, leaving 7 bases between the germline ends.